This is a list of T cell receptor beta chains from one sample in a study of STAT3 mutations in large granular lymphocyte leukemia. The assay was immunoSEQ multiplex PCR, and TCRdb's table has in-frame clones only and misses some. This sample carries thousands of clones, about 39% of them seen once, and the ten largest clones take 70% to 90%. Input material: peripheral blood mononuclear cells. The receptors were sampled from a man aged 60-69 years with T-cell large granular lymphocyte leukemia. Some clones in this sample may be carry-over from other donors' samples. Each CDR3 is given without its conserved first and last residue. The D gene is left open where the match is weak. A clone size is listed for some rows: how often the clone was seen (once, few, many), or a class if it is expanded.

D	V	J	size	CDR3
NA	TRBV29-1	TRBJ1-1	NA	SVFDVTRPGAF
NA	TRBV30	TRBJ1-2	few	AWSVQIGYT
TRBD1	TRBV5-1	TRBJ1-4	NA	ASRIEGQVNEKLF
TRBD1	TRBV18	TRBJ2-1	NA	ASSPNRGPNEQF
NA	TRBV18	TRBJ1-4	few	ASSPIGTPDEKLF
TRBD1	TRBV29-1	TRBJ2-7	NA	SVSDWTGDLREQY
NA	TRBV6-6	TRBJ2-1	NA	ASSYGTYNEQF
NA	TRBV30	TRBJ1-1	medium-sized	AWSRESEAF
TRBD2	TRBV10-2	TRBJ2-7	NA	ASSETEAGRYEQY
TRBD2	TRBV5-1	TRBJ2-5	NA	ASSLVGLAGSETQY
TRBD2	TRBV4-1	TRBJ2-1	few	ASSQVLLAGAYNEQF
NA	TRBV27	TRBJ1-1	NA	ASMRDVNTEAF
TRBD1	TRBV18	TRBJ2-1	NA	ASSHSTGYEQF
NA	TRBV18	TRBJ1-4	few	ASSPGGSEKLF
NA	TRBV30	TRBJ1-2	NA	AWTQSNYGYT
NA	TRBV6-1	TRBJ1-5	NA	ASRADRTRQPQH
NA	TRBV6-5	TRBJ2-7	NA	ASSYSRVEEQY
TRBD2	TRBV7-9	TRBJ2-1	few	ASSFWAGGNNEQF
NA	TRBV7-9	TRBJ2-3	NA	ASSLALQAVGDTQY
TRBD1	TRBV7-9	TRBJ1-5	few	ASSPGRGLGYQPQH
NA	TRBV20-1	TRBJ2-7	NA	SASTAIEQY
NA	TRBV10-2	TRBJ2-6	few	ASSVPSGANVLT
NA	TRBV5-1	TRBJ1-1	NA	ASKVRQNTEAF
TRBD2	TRBV7-9	TRBJ2-7	few	ASTHLSGGSYEQY
NA	TRBV14	TRBJ1-2	few	ASSQGGPGGYT
TRBD2	TRBV7-9	TRBJ2-1	NA	ASSLDPSGTKQF
NA	TRBV7-9	TRBJ2-1	medium-sized	ASSLVDNEQF
NA	TRBV5-6	TRBJ2-3	NA	ASSLGSWRGRADTQY
NA	TRBV12-5	TRBJ1-2	NA	ASAPGASYGYT
TRBD2	TRBV30	TRBJ2-1	few	AWTELAGYNEQF
NA	TRBV19	TRBJ2-1	few	ASSKGSGEQF
TRBD2	TRBV11-2	TRBJ2-2	few	ASSWGSGGAAFGELF
TRBD2	TRBV5-1	TRBJ2-3	NA	ASSLNSGGATDTQY